The rows below give T cell receptor beta chains drawn from one sample of a study of CD8 T cells in ankylosing spondylitis. TCRdb re-called the 5' RACE reads through MiXCR, storing one row per CDR3 protein. The sample lists over 200,000 distinct CDR3 sequences, roughly a tenth seen once, with around a fifth in the top ten. Sequencing was performed on blood, either unsorted or a sorted T cell fraction (not recorded which). These receptors all come from a male donor with ankylosing spondylitis or in good health (not recorded which). Both conserved end residues are part of each CDR3. D genes are given only for firm matches. Size values are once, few and many counts, or a class for expanded clones, and some rows have none.

d_call: NA
j_call: TRBJ2-7
v_call: TRBV2
clone_size: many
cdr3_aa: CASSVATPETHEQYF
cdr3_nt: TGTGCCAGCAGTGTTGCGACTCCGGAGACCCACGAGCAGTACTTC

d_call: TRBD1
j_call: TRBJ2-5
v_call: TRBV3-1
clone_size: many
cdr3_aa: CASSQASGGWETQYF
cdr3_nt: TGTGCCAGCAGCCAAGCGTCAGGGGGCTGGGAGACCCAGTACTTC

d_call: NA
j_call: TRBJ2-7
v_call: TRBV5-1
clone_size: many
cdr3_aa: CASSSDGGHEQYF
cdr3_nt: TGCGCCAGCAGCTCCGATGGGGGTCACGAGCAGTACTTC

d_call: TRBD1
j_call: TRBJ2-1
v_call: TRBV19
clone_size: NA
cdr3_aa: CASPRQGAEYNEQFF
cdr3_nt: TGTGCCAGCCCGCGACAGGGGGCCGAGTACAATGAGCAGTTCTTC

d_call: NA
j_call: TRBJ1-3
v_call: TRBV5-1
clone_size: many
cdr3_aa: CASSLRNTIYF
cdr3_nt: TGCGCCAGCAGCTTGAGAAACACCATATATTTT

d_call: TRBD1
j_call: TRBJ1-2
v_call: TRBV7-9
clone_size: many
cdr3_aa: CASSRDSWGYTF
cdr3_nt: TGTGCCAGCAGCCGGGACAGCTGGGGCTACACCTTC

d_call: NA
j_call: TRBJ1-1
v_call: TRBV11-2
clone_size: many
cdr3_aa: CASSNQVHRAAARAEAFF
cdr3_nt: TGTGCCAGCAGCAATCAAGTCCACCGGGCAGCGGCGCGGGCTGAAGCTTTCTTT

d_call: NA
j_call: TRBJ2-1
v_call: TRBV20-1
clone_size: few
cdr3_aa: CSAFGHPSSYNEQFF
cdr3_nt: TGCAGTGCTTTTGGTCACCCGAGCTCCTACAATGAGCAGTTCTTC

d_call: TRBD2
j_call: TRBJ2-5
v_call: TRBV20-1
clone_size: many
cdr3_aa: CSARFSGEETQYF
cdr3_nt: TGCAGTGCTAGGTTTAGCGGGGAAGAGACCCAGTACTTC

d_call: NA
j_call: TRBJ2-1
v_call: TRBV7-2
clone_size: many
cdr3_aa: CASSLNRAHNEQFF
cdr3_nt: TGTGCCAGCAGCTTAAACAGGGCCCACAATGAGCAGTTCTTC

d_call: NA
j_call: TRBJ2-7
v_call: TRBV2
clone_size: once
cdr3_aa: CASTPAHQSYEQYF
cdr3_nt: TGTGCCAGCACACCTGCACATCAATCCTACGAGCAGTACTTC

d_call: NA
j_call: TRBJ2-1
v_call: TRBV4-2
clone_size: many
cdr3_aa: CASSQGGGQPYNEQFF
cdr3_nt: TGTGCCAGCAGCCAAGGGGGGGGACAGCCGTACAATGAGCAGTTCTTC

d_call: NA
j_call: TRBJ2-7
v_call: TRBV6-1
clone_size: NA
cdr3_aa: CASSEGAGSYEQYF
cdr3_nt: TGTGCCAGCAGTGAGGGGGCGGGGTCCTACGAGCAGTACTTC

d_call: NA
j_call: TRBJ1-3
v_call: TRBV3-1
clone_size: NA
cdr3_aa: CASSPWGDGNTIYF
cdr3_nt: TGTGCCAGCAGCCCTTGGGGGGACGGAAACACCATATATTTT

d_call: TRBD1
j_call: TRBJ1-1
v_call: TRBV7-9
clone_size: NA
cdr3_aa: CASSSGQGKMNTEAFF
cdr3_nt: TGTGCCAGCAGCTCCGGACAGGGGAAAATGAACACTGAAGCTTTCTTT

d_call: NA
j_call: TRBJ1-4
v_call: TRBV4-2
clone_size: few
cdr3_aa: CASSPNKGTGDEKLFF
cdr3_nt: TGTGCCAGCAGCCCAAATAAGGGAACGGGGGACGAAAAACTGTTTTTT

d_call: NA
j_call: TRBJ1-6
v_call: TRBV6-6
clone_size: many
cdr3_aa: CASSYPDNSPLHF
cdr3_nt: TGTGCCAGCAGTTATCCAGACAATTCACCCCTCCACTTT

d_call: NA
j_call: TRBJ2-3
v_call: TRBV15
clone_size: many
cdr3_aa: CATSTNGQRTDTQYF
cdr3_nt: TGTGCCACCAGCACAAACGGACAGCGGACAGATACGCAGTATTTT